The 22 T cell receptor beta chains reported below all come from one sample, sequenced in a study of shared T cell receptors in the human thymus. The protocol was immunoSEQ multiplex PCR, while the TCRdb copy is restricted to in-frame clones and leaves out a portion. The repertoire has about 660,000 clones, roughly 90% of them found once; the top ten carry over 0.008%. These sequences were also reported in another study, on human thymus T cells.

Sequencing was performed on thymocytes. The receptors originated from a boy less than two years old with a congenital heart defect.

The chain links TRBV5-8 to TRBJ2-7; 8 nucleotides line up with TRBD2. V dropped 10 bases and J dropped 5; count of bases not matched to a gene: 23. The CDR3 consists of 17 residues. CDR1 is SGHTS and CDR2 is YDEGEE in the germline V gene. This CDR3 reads CAGDGIGGALGRDEQYF. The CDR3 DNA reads TGTGCCGGCGACGGAATCGGAGGGGCACTCGGGAGGGACGAGCAGTACTTC.

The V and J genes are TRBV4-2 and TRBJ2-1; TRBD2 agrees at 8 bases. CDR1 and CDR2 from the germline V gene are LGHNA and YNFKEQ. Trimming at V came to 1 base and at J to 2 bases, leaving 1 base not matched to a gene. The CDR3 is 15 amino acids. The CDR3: CASSQAGGTYNEQFF. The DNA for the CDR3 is TGTGCCAGCAGCCAAGCGGGAGGGACCTACAATGAGCAGTTCTTC.

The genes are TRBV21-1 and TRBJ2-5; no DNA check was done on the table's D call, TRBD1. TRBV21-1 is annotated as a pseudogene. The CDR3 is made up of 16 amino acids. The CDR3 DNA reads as TGTGCCAGCAGCGGGGGGACAGGCCCCCACCAAGAGACCCAGTACTTC. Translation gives CASSGGTGPHQETQYF.

In nucleotides, the CDR3 is TGTGCCAGCAAGCGCCGGGGTGACGGGGGGGCCCAGTACTTC. It is translated as CASKRRGDGGAQYF. The rearrangement joins TRBV9 to TRBJ2-5, with TRBD2 identical over 8 bases. The V gene end was trimmed by 6 bases and the J gene end by 9 bases; junction bases not matched to a gene: 13. Germline CDR1 is SGDLS and CDR2 is YYNGEE. The CDR3 sequence is 14 residues long.

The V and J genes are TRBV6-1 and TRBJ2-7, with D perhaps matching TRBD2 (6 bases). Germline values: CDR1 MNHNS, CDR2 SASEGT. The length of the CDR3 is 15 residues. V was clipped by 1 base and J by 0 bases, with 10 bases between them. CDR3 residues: CASSEGRAYSYEQYF. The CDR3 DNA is TGTGCCAGCAGTGAAGGGAGGGCGTACTCCTACGAGCAGTACTTC.

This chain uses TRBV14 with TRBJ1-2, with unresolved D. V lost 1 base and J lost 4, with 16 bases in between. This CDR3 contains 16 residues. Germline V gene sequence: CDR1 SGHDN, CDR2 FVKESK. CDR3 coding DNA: TGTGCCAGCAGCCAAGGTTTTACCGATCCCGGCTATGGCTACACCTTC. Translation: CASSQGFTDPGYGYTF.

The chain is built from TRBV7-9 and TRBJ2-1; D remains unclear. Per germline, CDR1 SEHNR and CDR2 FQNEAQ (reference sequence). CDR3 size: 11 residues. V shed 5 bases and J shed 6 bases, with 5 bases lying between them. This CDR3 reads CASSRVNEQFF. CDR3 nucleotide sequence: TGTGCCAGCAGCAGAGTCAATGAGCAGTTCTTC.

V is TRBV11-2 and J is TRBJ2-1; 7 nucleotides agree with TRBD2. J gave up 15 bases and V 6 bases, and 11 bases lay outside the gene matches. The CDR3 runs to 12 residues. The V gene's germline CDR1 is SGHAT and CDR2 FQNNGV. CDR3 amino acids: CASRRSGIRWFF. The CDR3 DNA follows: TGTGCCAGCAGACGCAGCGGGATTAGATGGTTCTTC.

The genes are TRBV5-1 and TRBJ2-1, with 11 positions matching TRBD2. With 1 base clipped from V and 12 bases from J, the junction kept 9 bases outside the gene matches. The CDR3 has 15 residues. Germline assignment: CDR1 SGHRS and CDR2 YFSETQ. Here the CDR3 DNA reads TGCGCCAGCAGCTTGAAGGGGACTAGCGGACCCGGGCAGTTCTTC. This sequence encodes CASSLKGTSGPGQFF. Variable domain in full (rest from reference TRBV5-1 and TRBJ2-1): KAGVTQTPRYLIKTRGQQVTLSCSPISGHRSVSWYQQTPGQGLQFLFEYFSETQRNKGNFPGRFSGRQFSNSRSEMNVSTLELGDSALYLCASSLKGTSGPGQFFGPGTRLTVL.

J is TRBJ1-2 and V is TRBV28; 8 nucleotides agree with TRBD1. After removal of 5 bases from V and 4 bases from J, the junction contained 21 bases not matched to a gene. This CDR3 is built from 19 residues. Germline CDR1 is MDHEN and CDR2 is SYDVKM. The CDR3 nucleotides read TGTGCCAGCAGTCCACATATCACCCTCTGGACAGGGTATGGCTATGGCTACACCTTC. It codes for CASSPHITLWTGYGYGYTF.

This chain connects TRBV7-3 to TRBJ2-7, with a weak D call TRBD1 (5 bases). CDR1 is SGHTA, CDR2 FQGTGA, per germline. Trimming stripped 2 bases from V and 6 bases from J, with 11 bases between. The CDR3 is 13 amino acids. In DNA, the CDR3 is TGTGCCAGCAGCTTAGGTGGCAGGGTCGAGCAGTACTTC. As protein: CASSLGGRVEQYF.

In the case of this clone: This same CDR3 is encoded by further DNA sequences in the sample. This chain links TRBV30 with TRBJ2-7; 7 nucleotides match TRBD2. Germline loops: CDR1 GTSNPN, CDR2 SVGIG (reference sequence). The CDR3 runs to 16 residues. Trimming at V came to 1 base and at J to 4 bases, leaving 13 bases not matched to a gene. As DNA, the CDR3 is TGTGCCTGGAGTGGAAGAGCGGGATCATCATGGTACGAGCAGTACTTC. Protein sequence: CAWSGRAGSSWYEQYF.

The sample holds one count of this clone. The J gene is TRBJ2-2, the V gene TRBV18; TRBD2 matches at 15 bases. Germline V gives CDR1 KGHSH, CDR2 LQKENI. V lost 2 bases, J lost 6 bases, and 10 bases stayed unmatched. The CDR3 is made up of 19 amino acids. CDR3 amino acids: CASSPSGTSGRIFAGELFF. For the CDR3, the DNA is TGTGCCAGCTCACCAAGCGGGACTAGCGGGAGGATTTTCGCCGGGGAGCTGTTTTTT.

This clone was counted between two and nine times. CDR3 sequence reads: CASSLAGRGNIQYF. Here the CDR3 DNA reads TGCGCCAGCAGCTTGGCCGGCAGGGGGAACATTCAGTACTTC. The rearrangement links TRBV5-1 to TRBJ2-4; 7 bases map to TRBD1. This CDR3 region has 14 residues. CDR1 and CDR2 from the germline V gene are SGHRS and YFSETQ. The J segment lost 7 bases and the V segment lost 0 bases, leaving 4 bases of the junction unmatched.

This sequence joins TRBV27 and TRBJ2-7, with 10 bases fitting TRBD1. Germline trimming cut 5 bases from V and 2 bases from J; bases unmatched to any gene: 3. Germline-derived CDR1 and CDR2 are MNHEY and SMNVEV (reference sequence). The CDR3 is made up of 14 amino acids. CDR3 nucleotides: TGTGCCAGCAGTCAAGGACAGGGGGCCTACGAGCAGTACTTC. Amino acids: CASSQGQGAYEQYF.

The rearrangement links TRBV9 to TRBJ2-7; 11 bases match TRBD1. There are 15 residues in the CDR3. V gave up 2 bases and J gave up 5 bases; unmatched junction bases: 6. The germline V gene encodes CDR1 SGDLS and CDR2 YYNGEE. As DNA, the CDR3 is TGTGCCAGCAGCGTCACGGACAGGGGGCTCGACGAGCAGTACTTC. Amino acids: CASSVTDRGLDEQYF.

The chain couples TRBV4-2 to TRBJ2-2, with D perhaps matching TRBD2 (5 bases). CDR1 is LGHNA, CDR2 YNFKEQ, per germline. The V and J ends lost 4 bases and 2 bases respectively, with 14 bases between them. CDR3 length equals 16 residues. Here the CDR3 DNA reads TGTGCCAGCAGCCTCGCCCAGCGGCGTAACACCGGGGAGCTGTTTTTT. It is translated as CASSLAQRRNTGELFF.

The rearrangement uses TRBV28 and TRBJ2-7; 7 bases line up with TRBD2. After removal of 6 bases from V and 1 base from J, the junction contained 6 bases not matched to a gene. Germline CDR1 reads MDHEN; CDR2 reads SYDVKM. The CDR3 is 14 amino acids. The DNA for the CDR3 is TGTGCCAGCAGGGGGAGGGCAGGGTCCTACGAGCAGTACTTC. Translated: CASRGRAGSYEQYF.

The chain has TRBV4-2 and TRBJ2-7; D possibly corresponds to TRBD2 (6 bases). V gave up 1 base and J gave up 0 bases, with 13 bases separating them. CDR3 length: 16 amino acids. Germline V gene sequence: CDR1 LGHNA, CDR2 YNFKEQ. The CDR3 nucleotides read TGTGCCAGCAGCCAAGCGTTAGTGACTAGCTCCTACGAGCAGTACTTC. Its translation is CASSQALVTSSYEQYF.

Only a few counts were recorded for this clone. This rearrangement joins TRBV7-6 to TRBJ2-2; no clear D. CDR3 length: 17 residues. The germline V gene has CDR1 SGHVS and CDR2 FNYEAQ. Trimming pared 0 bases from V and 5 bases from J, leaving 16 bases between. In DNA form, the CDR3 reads TGTGCCAGCAGCTTAGCATGGCGCACAGACCGAACCGGGGAGCTGTTTTTT. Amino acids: CASSLAWRTDRTGELFF.

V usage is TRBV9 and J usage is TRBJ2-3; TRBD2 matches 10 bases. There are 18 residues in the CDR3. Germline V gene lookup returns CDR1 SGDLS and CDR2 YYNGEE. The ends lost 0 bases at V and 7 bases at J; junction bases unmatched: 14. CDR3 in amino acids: CASSVEVLLAGDVNTQYF. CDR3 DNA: TGTGCCAGCAGCGTAGAAGTTTTGCTAGCGGGAGACGTAAATACGCAGTATTTT.

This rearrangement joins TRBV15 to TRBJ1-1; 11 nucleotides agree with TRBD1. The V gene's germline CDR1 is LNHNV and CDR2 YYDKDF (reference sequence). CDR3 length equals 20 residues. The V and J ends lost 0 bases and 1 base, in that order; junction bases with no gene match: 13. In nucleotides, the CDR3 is TGTGCCACCAGCAGAGATCCCCCCTCCGGGACAGGGGGTAAGAACACTGAAGCTTTCTTT. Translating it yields CATSRDPPSGTGGKNTEAFF. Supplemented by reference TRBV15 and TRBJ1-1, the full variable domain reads DAMVIQNPRYQVTQFGKPVTLSCSQTLNHNVMYWYQQKSSQAPKLLFHYYDKDFNNEADTPDNFQSRRPNTSFCFLDIRSPGLGDTAMYLCATSRDPPSGTGGKNTEAFFGQGTRLTVV.